This is a list of T cell receptor beta chains from one sample in a study of blood T cell repertoires in COVID-19. Some clones are missing from TCRdb's copy, which holds only in-frame ones; the method was immunoSEQ multiplex PCR. The table shows about 47,000 clones, with over 85% occurring only once. The sample consisted of peripheral blood. These TCRs come from an elderly man with active or convalescent COVID-19. Both conserved end residues are part of each CDR3. A D gene is named only where the DNA matches it firmly. Not every row has a clone size; where given, it reads once, few, many or a size class.

V gene	clone size	D gene	J gene	CDR3 DNA	CDR3 protein
TRBV28	.	TRBD1	TRBJ1-2	TGTGCCAGCACCACAGCCCGGGACAGGGTGCTCTATGGCTACACCTTC	CASTTARDRVLYGYTF
TRBV24-1	once	TRBD1	TRBJ1-1	TGTGCCACTGGACAGGGAGGCTCTGAAGCTTTCTTT	CATGQGGSEAFF
TRBV6-5	.	.	TRBJ1-2	TGTGCCAGCAGTTACTCGGGGGAGGACTATGGCTACACCTTC	CASSYSGEDYGYTF
TRBV5-1	.	TRBD1	TRBJ2-3	TGCGCCAGCAGCTTGGATGGACAGGGGACAGATACGCAGTATTTT	CASSLDGQGTDTQYF
TRBV9	.	.	TRBJ2-1	TGTGCCAGCAGCGTAGATTTTACAGGGCTTCACAATGAGCAGTTCTTC	CASSVDFTGLHNEQFF
TRBV10-1	.	TRBD1	TRBJ2-1	TGCGCCAGCAGTGGACAACTCCGGGACAGGGACTACAATGAGCAGTTCTTC	CASSGQLRDRDYNEQFF
TRBV2	.	TRBD2	TRBJ2-5	TGTGCCAGCAGTGAAGGGGCGGGGGGCCAAGAGACCCAGTACTTC	CASSEGAGGQETQYF
TRBV5-1	.	TRBD1	TRBJ2-7	TGCGCCAGCAGCCTATCAAGGACAGGGGTCTACGAGCAGTACTTC	CASSLSRTGVYEQYF
TRBV12-3/TRBV12-4	.	TRBD1	TRBJ2-7	TGTGCCAGCAACCGACAGGGCTACGAGCAGTACTTC	CASNRQGYEQYF
TRBV11-2	.	.	TRBJ1-1	TGTGCCAGCAGCCCGGTCGGCACTGAAGCTTTCTTT	CASSPVGTEAFF
TRBV18	few	TRBD2	TRBJ2-7	TGTGCCAGCTCACCATCCGGACTAGCGGGGGGTTCCGAGCAGTACTTC	CASSPSGLAGGSEQYF
TRBV28	.	.	TRBJ2-2	TGTGCCAGCAGTTTAGGCGGTAAAACCGGGGAGCTGTTTTTT	CASSLGGKTGELFF
TRBV7-2	.	TRBD1	TRBJ1-2	TGTGCCAGCAGCCTCACAGGGGGCAGAGGCTACACCTTC	CASSLTGGRGYTF
TRBV30	.	TRBD1	TRBJ2-3	TGTGCCTGGAGGGACAGGGGCACAGATACGCAGTATTTT	CAWRDRGTDTQYF
TRBV11-2	.	TRBD2	TRBJ2-1	TGTGCCAGCAGCTTAAGCGGGAACCCAGAGCAGTTCTTC	CASSLSGNPEQFF
TRBV5-1	once	.	TRBJ1-2	TGCGCCAGCAGCTTTGGGCAGACGCTCACTAACTATGGCTACACCTTC	CASSFGQTLTNYGYTF
TRBV6-1	.	.	TRBJ1-6	TGTGCCAGCAGTGAACAGGGGTATTCACCCCTCCACTTT	CASSEQGYSPLHF
TRBV5-1	.	.	TRBJ1-4	TGCGCCAGCAGCCCCACAGGGTTCAACGAAAAACTGTTTTTT	CASSPTGFNEKLFF
TRBV28	.	.	TRBJ1-3	TGTGCCAGCAGTGTCCCTCGACAGGACTCTGGAAACACCATATATTTT	CASSVPRQDSGNTIYF
TRBV7-2	once	.	TRBJ2-2	TGTGCCAGCAGCCCGGCCGGAGTTGTCGGGGAGCTGTTTTTT	CASSPAGVVGELFF
TRBV24-1	few	.	TRBJ2-5	TGTGCCACCAGTGAACCTGACGGACTGGAGACCCAGTACTTC	CATSEPDGLETQYF
TRBV6-2/TRBV6-3	.	.	TRBJ2-7	TGTGCCAGCAGTAGACTCTACGAGCAGTACTTC	CASSRLYEQYF
TRBV28	.	TRBD2	TRBJ2-5	TGTGCCAGCAGTTTGGGAGCTAGCGGGAGTAGGGAGACCCAGTACTTC	CASSLGASGSRETQYF
TRBV10-3	.	.	TRBJ2-7	TGTGCCATCAGTGCGACAGGATACGAGCAGTACTTC	CAISATGYEQYF
TRBV29-1	.	TRBD1	TRBJ1-2	TGCAGCGTTGAAGATTCGGTAGGGGGCTCCTATGGCTACACCTTC	CSVEDSVGGSYGYTF
TRBV7-2	once	.	TRBJ2-1	TGTGCCAGCAGCTTCCCGCCAGGGGCTCAGTTCTTC	CASSFPPGAQFF
TRBV19	.	.	TRBJ1-2	TGTGCCAGTAGTATAGAAACTCGTCGGGGCTACACCTTC	CASSIETRRGYTF
TRBV5-1	.	.	TRBJ2-2	TGCGCCAGCAAGATCGAGTCCGGCGGGTGGACCGGGGAGCTGTTTTTT	CASKIESGGWTGELFF
TRBV7-9	once	.	TRBJ2-1	TGTGCCAGCAGCTTACCCGGGGCCTACAATGAGCAGTTCTTC	CASSLPGAYNEQFF
TRBV19	.	.	TRBJ2-1	TGTGCCAGTAGTACCCACAGGGCGCCTTCCTACAATGAGCAGTTCTTC	CASSTHRAPSYNEQFF
TRBV4-3	.	.	TRBJ2-1	TGCGCCAGCAGCCAGAGGGTAGCCAATTCCTACAATGAGCAGTTCTTC	CASSQRVANSYNEQFF
TRBV11-2	few	.	TRBJ1-3	TGTGCCAGCAGCTTCTTCAACACCATATATTTT	CASSFFNTIYF
TRBV29-1	.	TRBD2	TRBJ2-1	TGCAGCGTTGGTCGGCGACTAGCGGGGAACAATGAGCAGTTCTTC	CSVGRRLAGNNEQFF
TRBV28	.	TRBD1	TRBJ1-2	TGTGCCAGCAGTTTCTTGGTCGACAGGGAGAACTATGGCTACACCTTC	CASSFLVDRENYGYTF
TRBV19	few	TRBD1	TRBJ1-5	TGTGCCAGTAGTGGTCCAGGGGGTAGGGATAATCAGCCCCAGCATTTT	CASSGPGGRDNQPQHF
TRBV9	.	.	TRBJ1-1	TGTGCCAGCAGCGTAGCCGCAGGAGGGATCATGAACACTGAAGCTTTCTTT	CASSVAAGGIMNTEAFF
TRBV7-3	.	TRBD1	TRBJ2-7	TGTGCCAGCAGCTTAGGCGGGACAGGGGGTAACTACGAGCAGTACTTC	CASSLGGTGGNYEQYF
TRBV19	.	TRBD1	TRBJ1-6	TGTGCCAGTAGACCCCAGGGGGAGTCACCCCTCCACTTT	CASRPQGESPLHF
TRBV6-2/TRBV6-3	.	TRBD2	TRBJ2-7	TGTGCCAGCATCCCGACGGGAGGGTCCGAGCAGTACTTC	CASIPTGGSEQYF
TRBV10-1	once	TRBD1	TRBJ2-3	TGCGCCAGCAGGGGGAACAGGGGTTTAGCAGATACGCAGTATTTT	CASRGNRGLADTQYF
TRBV7-2	.	.	TRBJ2-5	TGTGCCAGCAGCGGGACCGGGACGGAGGGAGAGACCCAGTACTTC	CASSGTGTEGETQYF
TRBV20-1	once	TRBD2	TRBJ2-1	TGCAGTGCTAGTAGAGCTAGCGGGTACAATGAGCAGTTCTTC	CSASRASGYNEQFF
TRBV28	.	.	TRBJ1-5	TGTGCCAGCAGTTCACCGACAGGCAGCCAGCCCCAGCATTTT	CASSSPTGSQPQHF
TRBV5-1	.	TRBD2	TRBJ2-1	TGCGCCAGCAGCTTAAGACTAGCGGGAGCGGGAAATGAGCAGTTCTTC	CASSLRLAGAGNEQFF
TRBV6-6	.	.	TRBJ2-5	TGTGCCAGCAACACGGGGACTCACCAAGAGACCCAGTACTTC	CASNTGTHQETQYF
TRBV28	.	TRBD2	TRBJ2-2	TGTGCCAGCAGCCCCGGGACTAGCGGTGCCGGGGAGCTGTTTTTT	CASSPGTSGAGELFF
TRBV28	.	TRBD1	TRBJ2-5	TGTGCCAGCAGGCCCTCCGGGACAGGGCAAGAGACCCAGTACTTC	CASRPSGTGQETQYF
TRBV2	once	TRBD1	TRBJ1-2	TGTGCCAGCAGTGACCGACAGGGAACATCTGGCTACACCTTC	CASSDRQGTSGYTF
TRBV9	.	TRBD1	TRBJ1-1	TGTGCCAGCAGCGTAGAGGACAGGGGCCATGAAGCTTTCTTT	CASSVEDRGHEAFF
TRBV4-3	.	.	TRBJ1-6	TGCGCCAGCAGCCTGGGGTCCCGGGGATTTAATTCACCCCTCCACTTT	CASSLGSRGFNSPLHF
TRBV7-9	.	.	TRBJ1-2	TGTGCCAGCAGCGTACTTCGGGGGGATGGCTACACCTTC	CASSVLRGDGYTF